The clone carrying this T cell receptor beta chain was seen more than once but under ten times. The data were taken from a study of patients and donors after allogeneic stem cell transplantation. The ends were cut back, 0 bases at V and 2 bases at J, with 9 bases in the middle. CDR1 is DFQATT, CDR2 SNEGSKA, per germline (reference sequence). There are 14 residues in the CDR3. TCRdb reprocessed the RT-PCR reads via MiXCR and lists one record per CDR3 protein. The profile shows a few hundred thousand distinct CDR3 sequences, 38% of them singletons. V and J are TRBV20-1 and TRBJ2-3, with D possibly being TRBD2 (5 bases). This receptor was identified in a human donor who was either an allogeneic HSCT recipient or a stem cell or donor lymphocyte infusion donor (not recorded which). It is not recorded whose cells these are; they may come from a transplant donor. The sample was blood, either unsorted or a sorted T cell fraction (not recorded which). This CDR3 reads CSAREAEYTDTQYF. For the CDR3, the DNA is TGCAGTGCTAGAGAAGCGGAGTACACAGATACGCAGTATTTT.